One sample yielded the 19 T cell receptor beta chains listed below, sequenced in a study of identical twins. TCRdb independently ran MiXCR on the 5' RACE reads; one entry per CDR3 protein. The table records about 720,000 distinct CDR3 sequences, 8.5% to 9.5% of them present only once. This sample was also put to use in a study of yellow fever vaccine responses in identical twins.

The sequenced sample consisted of PBMCs. These receptors were taken from a woman younger than 35 in good health.

This clonotype was seen a handful of times. The chain couples TRBV29-1 to TRBJ2-2, with TRBD2 matching 13 bases. The CDR3 consists of 15 residues. The trim removed 8 bases at V and 4 bases at J, leaving 7 bases unmatched. Germline V gene data show CDR1 as SQVTM and CDR2 as ANQGSEA. The CDR3 loop reads CSYRLAGGITGELFF. Here the CDR3 DNA reads TGCAGCTACAGACTAGCGGGGGGTATCACCGGGGAGCTGTTTTTT.

This clonotype came up a few times. This chain joins TRBV27 and TRBJ1-1; tentative D call: TRBD1 (5 bases). This CDR3 region has 15 residues. Germline V gene sequence: CDR1 MNHEY, CDR2 SMNVEV (reference sequence). The germline V and J ends were trimmed by 2 bases and 0 bases, with 10 bases remaining between them. CDR3 nucleotide sequence: TGTGCCAGCAGTTTACAGGCAGGGATGAACACTGAAGCTTTCTTT. Translation gives CASSLQAGMNTEAFF.

This clonotype came up a few times. This chain uses TRBV7-2 with TRBJ2-7; 11 bases map to TRBD2. The CDR3 runs 16 residues. Germline values: CDR1 SGHTA, CDR2 FQGNSA. The V gene end was trimmed by 5 bases and the J gene end by 4 bases; junction bases not matched to a gene: 10. The CDR3 is CASSEHPGLAEYEQYF. The CDR3 region has the DNA TGTGCCAGCAGCGAACATCCGGGACTAGCGGAATACGAGCAGTACTTC.

The table lists this clonotype with many counts. The chain carries TRBV10-2 and TRBJ2-3; 8 nucleotides agree with TRBD1. Germline CDR1 reads WSHSY; CDR2 reads SAAADI. The V gene end was trimmed by 0 bases and the J gene end by 0 bases; junction bases not matched to a gene: 5. This CDR3 has 17 amino acids. The CDR3 sequence: CASSESDRGSSTDTQYF. CDR3 in DNA: TGCGCCAGCAGTGAGTCTGACAGGGGATCTAGCACAGATACGCAGTATTTT.

This clonotype was seen only a few times. This sequence joins TRBV27 and TRBJ2-2; tentatively, D is TRBD2 (6 bases). The CDR3 loop spans 15 amino acids. The V end was cut by 4 bases, the J end by 6 bases, with 15 bases between. Germline V gene sequence: CDR1 MNHEY, CDR2 SMNVEV (reference sequence). CDR3 sequence reads: CASSWSGDRAGELFF. CDR3 DNA: TGTGCCAGCAGTTGGTCGGGGGATCGGGCCGGGGAGCTGTTTTTT.

The sample holds a few counts of this clonotype. This rearrangement joins TRBV7-2 to TRBJ2-5; D is ambiguous. The CDR3 is 12 residues long. Germline V CDR1 and CDR2: SGHTA, FQGNSA. Trimming shortened V by 5 bases and J by 3 bases, and 7 bases separated the two germline ends. In DNA, the CDR3 is TGTGCCAGCAGCCGGCCCAAAGAGACCCAGTACTTC. Translated: CASSRPKETQYF. Complete variable domain (other parts from reference TRBV7-2 and TRBJ2-5): GAGVSQSPSNKVTEKGKDVELRCDPISGHTALYWYRQSLGQGLEFLIYFQGNSAPDKSGLPSDRFSAERTGGSVSTLTIQRTQQEDSAVYLCASSRPKETQYFGPGTRLLVL.

In this sample, this clonotype turned up many times. This chain links TRBV20-1 with TRBJ2-1; 8 bases line up with TRBD2. Trimming at V came to 0 bases and at J to 3 bases, leaving 4 bases not matched to a gene. In germline, CDR1 is DFQATT, CDR2 SNEGSKA (reference sequence). This CDR3 has 15 amino acids. In DNA, the CDR3 is TGCAGTGCTAGAGAGAGTAGCGGGGACTACAATGAGCAGTTCTTC. Translating it yields CSARESSGDYNEQFF.

The chain combines TRBV5-6 with TRBJ2-7; 12 positions match TRBD2. This CDR3 has 18 amino acids. Trimming removed 2 bases from V and 2 bases from J; junction bases left unmatched: 11. Germline assignment: CDR1 SGHDT and CDR2 YYEEEE. The CDR3 DNA is TGTGCCAGCAGCTTCAGACTAGCGGGAGCCCTCTTTCCCTACGAGCAGTACTTC. This gives the protein CASSFRLAGALFPYEQYF.

This clonotype was recorded a few times. The rearrangement joins TRBV20-1 to TRBJ2-2; no definite D call. Trimming removed 4 bases at V and 0 bases at J, with 6 bases between. From germline, CDR1 is DFQATT and CDR2 SNEGSKA (reference sequence). This CDR3 is built from 13 residues. CDR3 DNA: TGCAGTGCTATGGGTCCGAACACCGGGGAGCTGTTTTTT. Its protein is CSAMGPNTGELFF.

This clonotype appeared many times. The chain employs TRBV6-2 or TRBV6-3 and TRBJ2-1; D ambiguous. Trimming took off 2 bases at V and 6 bases at J, with 5 bases between the two ends. Germline assignment: CDR1 MNHEY and CDR2 SVGEGT. This CDR3 region has 12 residues. The CDR3 is CASSYRGNEQFF. Here the CDR3 DNA reads TGTGCCAGCAGTTACAGAGGCAATGAGCAGTTCTTC.

The V gene is TRBV27, the J gene TRBJ2-1, with a possible D match to TRBD2 (6 bases). Germline V lookup: CDR1 MNHEY, CDR2 SMNVEV (reference sequence). The CDR3 runs 17 residues. With 2 bases removed from V and 3 bases from J, the gap between germline ends came to 17 bases. CDR3 in amino acids: CASSLKGGAGYYNEQFF. The DNA of the CDR3 is TGTGCCAGCAGTTTAAAGGGCGGCGCGGGATACTACAATGAGCAGTTCTTC.

This clonotype was seen only a few times. The rearrangement uses TRBV20-1 and TRBJ2-7, with a tentative D call TRBD2 (5 bases). Germline V gene sequence: CDR1 DFQATT, CDR2 SNEGSKA (reference sequence). The ends were cut back, 6 bases at V and 0 bases at J, with 15 bases in the middle. The CDR3 loop spans 14 amino acids. CDR3: CSAIGGRSSYEQYF. The CDR3 region has the DNA TGCAGTGCCATTGGCGGGCGGAGCTCCTACGAGCAGTACTTC.

The chain is built from TRBV11-1 and TRBJ1-2; D perhaps matches TRBD1 (6 bases). The CDR3 runs 15 residues. CDR1 and CDR2 from the germline V gene are SGHAT and FQDESV (reference sequence). V was cut by 1 base and J by 2 bases, with 11 bases left in between. The CDR3 bases are TGTGCCAGCAGCTTAGAACCGGACAGCAACTATGGCTACACCTTC. It yields the protein CASSLEPDSNYGYTF.

The chain is built from TRBV6-5 and TRBJ1-6; 7 nucleotides match TRBD1. CDR3 length: 16 residues. Germline-derived CDR1 and CDR2 are MNHEY and SVGAGI. Germline trimming cut 5 bases from V and 12 bases from J; bases unmatched to any gene: 16. The CDR3 reads CASSRQGQVNREPLHF. CDR3 nucleotides: TGTGCCAGCAGTCGACAAGGACAGGTGAATCGGGAACCCCTCCACTTT.

This clonotype was seen ten or more times. The chain links TRBV7-8 to TRBJ2-1; no clear D gene. CDR3 length equals 13 residues. Trimming pared 1 base from V and 9 bases from J, leaving 10 bases between. Germline V lookup: CDR1 SGHVS, CDR2 FQNEAQ. CDR3 in DNA: TGTGCCAGCAGCTTAGATGTTGGAGTTGAGCAGTTCTTC. It yields the protein CASSLDVGVEQFF.

In its sample, this clonotype was seen a few times. The chain couples TRBV24-1 to TRBJ1-2; D unresolved. The V end was cut by 8 bases, the J end by 4 bases, with 19 bases between. CDR3 size: 15 residues. Germline V lookup: CDR1 KGHDR, CDR2 SFDVKD. CDR3 bases: TGTGCCACCATTCTCATCCTCCTGGGGATCTATGGCTACACCTTC. Translation gives CATILILLGIYGYTF.

V usage is TRBV9 and J usage is TRBJ1-1; unclear D gene. Trimming pared 7 bases from V and 1 base from J, leaving 14 bases between. The germline gives CDR1 SGDLS, CDR2 YYNGEE. The CDR3 loop spans 14 amino acids. The chain's CDR3 is CASGHPVTNTEAFF. CDR3 bases: TGTGCCAGCGGCCATCCGGTAACGAACACTGAAGCTTTCTTT.

This clonotype was observed a handful of times. The chain joins TRBV18 to TRBJ2-2; TRBD2 might be the D (6 bases). This CDR3 has 16 residues. V shed 2 bases and J shed 5 bases, with 15 bases lying between them. CDR1 is KGHSH, CDR2 LQKENI, per germline. The CDR3 reads CASSPLPTGETGELFF. The CDR3 DNA sequence: TGTGCCAGCTCACCATTACCCACGGGAGAGACCGGGGAGCTGTTTTTT.

This clonotype was found a few times. The rearrangement links TRBV2 to TRBJ1-2; perhaps TRBD1 as D (5 bases). From germline, CDR1 is SNHLY and CDR2 FYNNEI. The CDR3 extends over 10 amino acids. The ends were cut back, 10 bases at V and 4 bases at J, with 7 bases in the middle. The DNA for the CDR3 is TGTGCCATCAGGGCCTATGGCTACACCTTC. As protein: CAIRAYGYTF. Looking up the rest from reference TRBV2 and TRBJ1-2 gives the full variable domain: EPEVTQTPSHQVTQMGQEVILRCVPISNHLYFYWYRQILGQKVEFLVSFYNNEISEKSEIFDDQFSVERPDGSNFTLKIRSTKLEDSAMYFCAIRAYGYTFGSGTRLTVV.